This entry is about one T cell receptor beta chain. There are a few counts of this clonotype. Its antigen target is currently unknown. Base qualities are not provided; no much larger clone lies one nucleotide away. Reading from cysteine to phenylalanine, the CDR3 counts 15 amino acids. Here the CDR3 DNA is all that survives: 45 bases in frame from base 1. At the junction V is shortened by 5 bases and J by 2 bases, with 16 bases in between. The germline V gene encodes CDR1 LNHDA and CDR2 SQIVND (reference sequence). This specimen's time point label, interpreted: newly diagnosed GD, antithyroid drugs for less than 3 months. RNA was extracted from PBMCs in TRIzol for both TCR sequencing and RNA sequencing. The diagnosis of Graves' disease followed American Thyroid Association guidelines. Patients were recruited from an endocrinology department in Xi'an, China. Each patient gave about 10 milliliters of peripheral blood, collected in an EDTA anticoagulant tube. Ficoll Paque Plus density gradient separation was used to isolate PBMCs, and no additional T cell sorting was done. An Agilent 2100 Bioanalyzer and agarose gel were used to assess RNA quality, and a NanoDrop 2000 was used to measure RNA concentration.

The data derive from a study of regulatory T cells in long-lasting Graves disease (dated by TCRdb to the early 2020s). With respect to the entire study: Patients with newly diagnosed Graves' disease had been on antithyroid drugs for under 3 months. This study used TCR sequencing and RNA sequencing of peripheral blood to compare persistent Graves' disease patients against newly diagnosed Graves' disease patients. The study was registered as a clinical trial and conducted in China. A total of around 35 samples underwent TCR sequencing: some 13 from persistent and roughly 20 from newly diagnosed Graves' disease patients. General study outcomes and caveats: Compared with newly diagnosed patients, persistent Graves' disease patients had lower TCR Shannon entropy and fewer highly expanded clones, which suggests clonal expansion. Only peripheral blood was studied, because thyroid tissue, the primary lesion, was inaccessible. Sequencing and analysis were limited to the TCR beta chain. The authors noted that the small sample size was a limitation that may lower accuracy. Patients with persistent disease shared more public clonotypes (about 2,700) than newly diagnosed patients did (approximately 1,000). TRBV28, TRBJ1-2 and TRBJ2-5 were preferentially used in persistent disease, while TRBV20-1 and TRBJ2-1 were favored in newly diagnosed disease.

The library was produced with multiplex PCR. TCRdb names Illumina HiSeq 4000 as the instrument used. To build TCR beta libraries, CDR3 regions were amplified by Arm-PCR using iRepertoire HTBI primers. PCR products were gel purified before sequencing. In the source study's methods: Across samples, about 64 TRBV and 15 or so TRBJ segments were identified and used for gene usage analysis of CDR3 amino acid clonotypes. Filtered high-quality paired reads were merged into contigs using COPE and FqMerger. BLAST was used to align contigs to IMGT TRBV, TRBD and TRBJ reference genes, with CDR3 defined following IMGT. Clonotypes above 0.1% frequency were classified as highly expanded clones. Shannon entropy was used to measure repertoire diversity, and the Gini coefficient was used to measure V-J evenness. A clonotype found in more than one individual was treated as public. TCRdb ran its own pipeline on the public reads, namely fastp trimming at Q25 and MiXCR clone calling, and kept in-frame beta chains. Every distinct CDR3 protein forms one entry, paired with its most common genes and DNA. What appears here as the V and J calls and clone size reflects TCRdb's work, not the paper's. The sample has approximately 350,000 distinct CDR3 sequences on record, 16% of them singletons. The ten largest account for about 27% of the sample.

A further study also used this sample, focusing on T cells in Graves' hyperthyroidism and ophthalmopathy. From that second study: Stable Graves' hyperthyroidism was defined as no progression to ophthalmopathy during 18 months of follow-up. Hyperthyroidism patients were aged 18 to 65 years and newly diagnosed, with disease duration of less than 2 months. Patients with uncontrolled infections, other autoimmune diseases, pregnancy or lactation were excluded. Clinical symptoms, serum thyroxine and TRAb, thyroid ultrasound, and orbital computed tomography formed the basis for the diagnoses. For the first round of RT-PCR on the TCR CDR3, the HTBI primer set was used together with the Qiagen OneStep RT-PCR kit. Most expanded thyroid clonotypes (frequency above 0.001) were also detected in blood, a finding suggesting that blood repertoires may reflect thyroid immune responses. A 13 V-J signature model separated ophthalmopathy from stable hyperthyroidism, with approximately 86% sensitivity and about 81% specificity in cross-validation and 80%/75% in testing. In validation, progression to ophthalmopathy was predicted by the model with roughly 69% sensitivity and 72.22% specificity, a median of roughly 6.4 months before onset. To identify TCR V-J signatures that set the groups apart, the researchers used a discovery cohort of 100 patients, made up of around 42 with Graves' ophthalmopathy and about 60 with stable Graves' hyperthyroidism. Whether ophthalmopathy could be predicted prospectively was tested in an independent validation cohort made up of fewer than 20 hyperthyroidism patients plus 17 patients who later progressed to ophthalmopathy. For training and testing, the 100 or so patients in the discovery cohort were randomly divided in a 7:3 ratio. Thyroid tissue and blood T-cell repertoires from over 5 Graves' hyperthyroidism patients were also compared in the study. Following sampling, methimazole starting at 30 mg daily was given to hyperthyroidism patients, and high-dose intravenous methylprednisolone was given to ophthalmopathy patients. The libraries were constructed in a second round of multiplex PCR and then size-selected and purified. Paired-end sequencing of the libraries was performed with 100 bp reads on an Illumina HiSeq2000. SOAPnuke was used to process the raw data, removing reads that contained adapters or uncalled bases, had a mean Phred below 15, or lacked an exact match to the constant primer or identifier. COPE v1.2.5 was used to merge the high-quality paired reads, and each unique nucleotide sequence was defined as a clonotype. MiTCR v1.1 was used to align the clonotypes against IMGT TRBV, TRBD and TRBJ reference segments. The analysis included only V-J combinations with a frequency above 0.0001, which together covered around 99% of the repertoires. The TCS score was defined as the ratio of F50 (clonal expansion) to E x V (chaos), calculated using BLOSUM62-based TCRdist between CDR3 peptides within each V-J. Welch's t-statistics and random forest reduced roughly 540 V-J features to 10 to 15, which were used in a naive Bayes classifier (R e1071). No statistical method was used to set the sample size in advance, and investigators knew the group allocation. The paper describes TCR Vbeta CDR3 sequencing of 120 to 150 peripheral blood samples, made up of about 40 ophthalmopathy patients, approximately 76 hyperthyroidism patients and 17 progressor patients.

The V gene is TRBV19 and the J gene is TRBJ2-7; the D gene cannot be resolved beyond TRBD1 or TRBD2, each matching 5 bases. The sample in question was peripheral blood mononuclear cells (PBMCs), obtained at new diagnosis, from a patient treated with antithyroid drugs. The sequence derives from a man aged 40-55 years with Graves disease. Donor details come from another sample of the same person, matched by shared clones. At the DNA level, the sequence is TGTGCCAGTAGTGACGATCCCCGGGGCCCCTACGAGCAGTACTTC. This encodes CASSDDPRGPYEQYF.